This TCR beta chain was retrieved from a study of blood T cell repertoires in COVID-19. V dropped 0 bases and J dropped 6; count of bases not matched to a gene: 7. The germline gives CDR1 ENHRY, CDR2 SYGVKD. The CDR3 has 16 amino acids. The data were produced by immunoSEQ multiplex PCR, yet TCRdb's version contains in-frame clones alone and is incomplete. The sample carries roughly 230,000 clones, around 87% recorded once. Sequenced: PBMCs or T cells enriched from blood (not recorded which). The chain employs TRBV10-3 and TRBJ1-2; 10 bases fit TRBD1. The TCR sequence derives from a man aged 25-40 years in a cohort exposed to, infected with or recovered from COVID-19 (not recorded which). The DNA for the CDR3 is TGTGCCATCAGTGAGTCGCAGGGGACAGGGGCAAATGGCTACACCTTC. Protein product: CAISESQGTGANGYTF.